A single sample is the source of the 11 T cell receptor beta chains below, sequenced in a study of glioma-infiltrating T cells after dendritic cell vaccination. Data came from immunoSEQ multiplex PCR; TCRdb stores just in-frame clones and leaves some out. There are tens of thousands of clones in the sample; approximately 81% occur only once, and under 8% lies in the top ten. The sample was blood, taken before dendritic cell vaccination. The receptors were gathered from a human donor with glioblastoma.

The rearrangement links TRBV5-1 to TRBJ2-7; 8 nucleotides line up with TRBD1. CDR3 size: 15 residues. Germline trimming cut 3 bases from V and 2 bases from J; bases unmatched to any gene: 7. CDR1 is SGHRS, CDR2 YFSETQ, per germline. Written as DNA, the CDR3 is TGCGCCAGCAGCTCTGGGACAGGACCTCCCTACGAGCAGTACTTC. This translates into CASSSGTGPPYEQYF.

This chain joins TRBV25-1 and TRBJ1-5; D ambiguous. Trimming left V 6 bases short and J 3 bases short, with 12 bases between. The length of the CDR3 is 14 residues. Germline assignment: CDR1 MGHDK and CDR2 SYGVNS. The CDR3 reads CASSGIGNNQPQHF. CDR3 nucleotide sequence: TGTGCCAGCAGCGGGATAGGAAACAATCAGCCCCAGCATTTT.

The rearrangement joins TRBV2 to TRBJ2-1, with D maybe TRBD2 (6 bases). CDR3 length equals 15 residues. The V gene lost 9 bases and the J gene lost 0 bases, with 15 bases spanning the gap. Germline V gene sequence: CDR1 SNHLY, CDR2 FYNNEI. The CDR3 DNA reads as TGTGCCAGAACCGGGACTTTGAGCTCCTACAATGAGCAGTTCTTC. Encoded protein: CARTGTLSSYNEQFF.

The chain joins TRBV4-1 to TRBJ2-1, with a weak D call TRBD2 (6 bases). V lost 4 bases to trimming and J lost 0 bases, with 19 bases between them. This CDR3 has 18 residues. Germline V gene lookup returns CDR1 MGHRA and CDR2 YSYEKL. In DNA, the CDR3 is TGCGCCAGCAGCCGGGCCTCCGGGAGTTTTAGCTCCTACAATGAGCAGTTCTTC. It translates to CASSRASGSFSSYNEQFF.

V and J are TRBV13 and TRBJ2-4; 8 nucleotides align to TRBD2. Germline CDR1 is PRHDT and CDR2 is FYEKMQ (reference sequence). The CDR3 loop spans 15 amino acids. The ends lost 5 bases at V and 0 bases at J; junction bases unmatched: 3. CDR3 region: CASSQAGEAKNIQYF. Written as DNA, the CDR3 is TGTGCCAGCAGCCAAGCGGGGGAAGCCAAAAACATTCAGTACTTC.

The V and J genes are TRBV5-8 and TRBJ1-1; TRBD1 agrees at 8 bases. The CDR3 has 15 residues. Germline V gene data show CDR1 as SGHTS and CDR2 as YDEGEE. V dropped 0 bases and J dropped 4; count of bases not matched to a gene: 5. The CDR3 sequence: CASSLGQGIGTEAFF. CDR3 DNA: TGTGCCAGCAGCTTGGGACAGGGGATTGGCACTGAAGCTTTCTTT.

This chain uses TRBV5-1 with TRBJ2-5, with 14 bases lining up with TRBD2. With 4 bases clipped from V and 5 bases from J, the junction kept 10 bases outside the gene matches. This CDR3 contains 17 residues. Germline V gives CDR1 SGHRS, CDR2 YFSETQ. CDR3 DNA: TGCGCCAGCAGCATAACCGGGACTAGCGGGGGTACGGAGACCCAGTACTTC. Encoded protein: CASSITGTSGGTETQYF.

The V gene is TRBV5-5, the J gene TRBJ1-4; 11 bases map to TRBD1. This CDR3 has 15 residues. Germline CDR1 and CDR2: SGHKS and YYEKEE (reference sequence). V lost 5 bases and J lost 7; bases outside the gene matches: 7. The CDR3 is CASSSPGQGGEKLFF. The DNA for the CDR3 is TGTGCCAGCAGTTCTCCGGGACAGGGGGGTGAAAAACTGTTTTTT.

The chain employs TRBV5-1 and TRBJ1-2; 12 positions agree with TRBD1. The CDR3 is 15 amino acids. The J segment lost 1 base and the V segment lost 3 bases, leaving 1 base of the junction unmatched. The V gene's germline CDR1 is SGHRS and CDR2 YFSETQ. CDR3 in DNA: TGCGCCAGCAGCTGGGACAGGGGGCGTAACTATGGCTACACCTTC. Protein product: CASSWDRGRNYGYTF.

The V gene is TRBV10-3, the J gene TRBJ2-5, with a tentative D call TRBD1 (6 bases). The DNA matches TRBJ2-7 better at its end, which makes the J call doubtful. The CDR3 is 15 amino acids. Germline CDR1 and CDR2: ENHRY and SYGVKD. The CDR3 nucleotides read TGTGCCATCAGTGGGAGTTCACAGGGCTCCGGCGAGCAGTACTTC. It translates to CAISGSSQGSGEQYF.

The chain recombines TRBV10-3 with TRBJ1-3; D is unclear. Germline CDR1 reads ENHRY; CDR2 reads SYGVKD. The CDR3 spans 12 residues. V dropped 6 bases and J dropped 9 bases, with 12 bases sitting between them. Here the CDR3 DNA reads TGTGCCATCAGCGAAACGGGAGTCACCATATATTTT. Translation: CAISETGVTIYF.